A single sample gave rise to the 5 T cell receptor beta chains below, sequenced in a study of patients and donors after allogeneic stem cell transplantation. MiXCR was run by TCRdb on the RT-PCR reads, yielding one entry per CDR3 protein. The data hold hundreds of thousands of distinct CDR3 sequences, with 16% observed a single time. Sequenced sample: blood, either unsorted or a sorted T cell fraction (not recorded which). All receptors derive from a human donor who was either an allogeneic HSCT recipient or a stem cell or donor lymphocyte infusion donor (not recorded which). It is not recorded whose cells these are; they may come from a transplant donor.

V and J are TRBV18 and TRBJ1-5; D unclear. Germline V gene lookup returns CDR1 KGHSH and CDR2 LQKENI. This CDR3 has 15 residues. V lost 3 bases, J lost 5 bases, and 14 bases lay in between. The CDR3 sequence: CASSPLGLKHQPQHF. In nucleotides, the CDR3 is TGTGCCAGCTCACCCCTAGGACTGAAACATCAGCCCCAGCATTTT.

The chain recombines TRBV4-3 with TRBJ2-5; 7 bases match TRBD1. The junction had 9 bases not matched to a gene; V was cut back by 4 bases and J by 4 bases. The germline V gene encodes CDR1 LGHNA and CDR2 YSLEER. This CDR3 spans 15 amino acids. CDR3 nucleotide sequence: TGCGCCAGCAGCCCTCAGGGGACAGAGGGAGAGACCCAGTACTTC. It is translated as CASSPQGTEGETQYF.

This chain joins TRBV30 and TRBJ1-1; 7 bases fit TRBD1. The CDR3 has 14 amino acids. Germline V CDR1 and CDR2: GTSNPN, SVGIG (reference sequence). The junction had 3 bases not matched to a gene; V was cut back by 2 bases and J by 0 bases. CDR3 coding DNA: TGTGCCTGGAGTAGGGGACAGTTGAACACTGAAGCTTTCTTT. It is translated as CAWSRGQLNTEAFF.

A few counts support this clonotype. Written as DNA, the CDR3 is TGTGCCAGCAGTTACGGGACAGGGAGAGGCGAGACCCAGTACTTC. This translates into CASSYGTGRGETQYF. The chain has TRBV6-2 or TRBV6-3 and TRBJ2-5, with TRBD1 matching 9 bases. The V segment lost 2 bases and the J segment 5 bases; nucleotides outside the gene matches: 6. The V gene's germline CDR1 is MNHEY and CDR2 SVGEGT. The CDR3 consists of 15 residues.

This clonotype has just a few counts. CDR3 loop: CASSPSYGLPIYEQYF. The CDR3 nucleotides are TGTGCCAGCTCACCAAGTTACGGACTCCCTATATACGAGCAGTACTTC. This chain connects TRBV18 to TRBJ2-7; D perhaps matches TRBD2 (5 bases). Germline CDR1 reads KGHSH; CDR2 reads LQKENI. Trimming shortened V by 2 bases and J by 4 bases, and 18 bases separated the two germline ends. This CDR3 contains 16 residues.